The 17 T cell receptor beta chains below all came from one sample that was sequenced in a study of blood T cells in healthy people across ages. Primers used in a second PCR of about 6 to 11 cycles were a sample-barcoded 5' primer and a J-beta primer mix. TCRdb redid the calling of the 5' RACE reads with MiXCR, one entry per CDR3 protein. The table records 800,000 or so distinct CDR3 sequences, 35% to 60% of them present only once. Sequencing was performed on blood. The source of these receptors is a man aged 80 or over in good health.

The chain employs TRBV4-2 and TRBJ2-1, with 11 bases aligning to TRBD2. After removal of 4 bases from V and 9 bases from J, the junction contained 11 bases not matched to a gene. The CDR3 covers 16 residues. Germline CDR1 LGHNA, CDR2 YNFKEQ. CDR3 coding DNA: TGTGCCAGCAGCCGTGAAACTAGCGGGAGTAAGGGTGAGCAGTTCTTC. Translation gives CASSRETSGSKGEQFF.

This clonotype appeared a few times. The chain combines TRBV7-2 with TRBJ2-1; 10 positions agree with TRBD2. The CDR3 loop spans 15 amino acids. The ends lost 5 bases at V and 5 bases at J; junction bases unmatched: 6. Germline CDR1 SGHTA, CDR2 FQGNSA. For the CDR3, the DNA is TGTGCCAGCAGCAAATCTAGCGGGAGAGACAATGAGCAGTTCTTC. Its translation is CASSKSSGRDNEQFF. The complete variable domain, with remaining parts taken from reference TRBV7-2 and TRBJ2-1, reads GAGVSQSPSNKVTEKGKDVELRCDPISGHTALYWYRQSLGQGLEFLIYFQGNSAPDKSGLPSDRFSAERTGGSVSTLTIQRTQQEDSAVYLCASSKSSGRDNEQFFGPGTRLTVL.

The count of this clonotype is one. The chain recombines TRBV7-2 with TRBJ1-3; TRBD1 matches 11 bases. The V and J ends lost 5 bases and 8 bases, in that order; junction bases with no gene match: 8. The CDR3 covers 15 residues. Germline V gene data show CDR1 as SGHTA and CDR2 as FQGNSA. CDR3 in amino acids: CASSKGQGATDTIYF. The CDR3 DNA reads as TGTGCCAGCAGCAAAGGACAGGGGGCTACGGACACCATATATTTT.

A note on this clonotype: The junction shows a germline mismatch at one end, possibly a read error. The chain has TRBV20-1 and TRBJ2-7, with TRBD2 identical over 9 bases. This CDR3 is built from 14 residues. Per the germline V gene, CDR1 is DFQATT and CDR2 is SNEGSKA (reference sequence). The CDR3 protein is CSARVAGVTYKQYF. CDR3 bases: TGCAGTGCTAGAGTAGCGGGAGTAACCTACAAGCAGTACTTC.

The J gene is TRBJ2-5, the V gene TRBV20-1, with 11 bases lining up with TRBD2. The CDR3 contains 14 residues. CDR1 and CDR2 (germline): DFQATT, SNEGSKA (reference sequence). V shed 5 bases and J 5 bases; nucleotides not matched to a gene: 7. The CDR3 loop is CSACRLAGMETQYF. CDR3 nucleotides: TGCAGTGCTTGTCGACTAGCGGGAATGGAGACCCAGTACTTC.

The chain links TRBV5-1 to TRBJ2-4; D might be TRBD1 or TRBD2, each matching 5 bases. The J call may be mistaken, given a closer DNA end match to TRBJ2-5. CDR1 SGHRS and CDR2 YFSETQ come from the germline V gene. This CDR3 contains 14 residues. Here the CDR3 reads CASSFISGDETQYF. The CDR3 DNA reads TGCGCCAGCAGCTTTATTTCCGGGGACGAGACCCAGTACTTC.

This clonotype has more than one count but fewer than ten. V is TRBV12-3 or TRBV12-4 and J is TRBJ1-2, with D uncertain. This CDR3 region has 14 residues. With 1 base removed from V and 7 bases from J, the gap between germline ends came to 13 bases. The CDR3 region has the DNA TGTGCCAGCAGTTTAGGGCGCCAGCTTCTTGGCTACACCTTC. Amino acids: CASSLGRQLLGYTF.

There are a few counts of this clonotype. The CDR3 is CASSQGGTSGYEQYF. Written as DNA, the CDR3 is TGTGCCAGCAGCCAAGGCGGGACTAGCGGCTACGAGCAGTACTTC. The chain uses TRBV7-2 and TRBJ2-7, with TRBD2 matching over 11 bases. The CDR3 is made up of 15 amino acids. Germline V gene lookup returns CDR1 SGHTA and CDR2 FQGNSA. V trimming: 5 bases; J trimming: 3 bases; junction bases outside the gene matches: 6. The full variable domain, completed using reference TRBV7-2 and TRBJ2-7, is GAGVSQSPSNKVTEKGKDVELRCDPISGHTALYWYRQSLGQGLEFLIYFQGNSAPDKSGLPSDRFSAERTGGSVSTLTIQRTQQEDSAVYLCASSQGGTSGYEQYFGPGTRLTVT.

The gene calls are TRBV20-1 and TRBJ2-3; TRBD1 aligns across 7 bases. The CDR3 length is 13 residues. The V segment lost 6 bases and the J segment 6 bases; nucleotides outside the gene matches: 9. The germline V gene has CDR1 DFQATT and CDR2 SNEGSKA (reference sequence). The CDR3 is CSAADRSGDTQYF. CDR3 nucleotides: TGCAGTGCCGCGGACAGGTCGGGCGATACGCAGTATTTT.

This clonotype was counted a few times. The V gene is TRBV5-1, the J gene TRBJ2-5; D is unresolved. CDR1 is SGHRS and CDR2 is YFSETQ in the germline V gene. V lost 0 bases to trimming and J lost 5 bases, with 5 bases between them. The CDR3 is 12 amino acids. The CDR3 nucleotides read TGCGCCAGCAGCTTGGATTGGGAGACCCAGTACTTC. Translating it yields CASSLDWETQYF.

The chain is built from TRBV4-3 and TRBJ2-1; 8 nucleotides match TRBD2. In germline, CDR1 is LGHNA, CDR2 YSLEER. The V gene end was trimmed by 1 base and the J gene end by 3 bases; junction bases not matched to a gene: 5. This CDR3 contains 16 residues. CDR3 loop: CASSQGDGRVYNEQFF. CDR3 DNA: TGCGCCAGCAGCCAAGGGGACGGGAGGGTCTACAATGAGCAGTTCTTC.

The gene calls are TRBV20-1 and TRBJ2-7, with TRBD2 identical over 10 bases. Trimming took 5 bases from V and 6 from J; bases not matched to a gene: 16. The CDR3 covers 16 residues. Germline CDR1 DFQATT, CDR2 SNEGSKA (reference sequence). CDR3 coding DNA: TGCAGTGCTCCCAATCTAGCGGGAGTGGAAGGGGTCGAGCAGTACTTC. Protein product: CSAPNLAGVEGVEQYF.

This sequence joins TRBV20-1 and TRBJ2-3; D may be TRBD1 (5 bases). This CDR3 comprises 17 residues. Germline V lookup: CDR1 DFQATT, CDR2 SNEGSKA (reference sequence). Deletions cut 0 bases from V and 6 bases from J, with 22 bases between. Here the CDR3 DNA reads TGCAGTGCTAGAGATCTCGGACAAGCGCGGTCCCCGGATACGCAGTATTTT. Translating gives CSARDLGQARSPDTQYF.

The chain is built from TRBV5-1 and TRBJ2-4; 8 nucleotides agree with TRBD1. Germline lookup yields CDR1 SGHRS and CDR2 YFSETQ. The CDR3 sequence is 15 residues long. With 2 bases clipped from V and 6 bases from J, the junction kept 7 bases outside the gene matches. For the CDR3, the DNA is TGCGCCAGCAGCTTCGGACAGGGATCTGTAAACATTCAGTACTTC. The encoded protein is CASSFGQGSVNIQYF.

This clonotype has a handful of counts. The rearrangement joins TRBV12-3 or TRBV12-4 to TRBJ1-5; D not resolved. The V and J ends lost 3 bases and 4 bases respectively, with 10 bases between them. There are 14 residues in the CDR3. CDR3 coding DNA: TGTGCCAGCAGTTTCGGTGCTGGAAATCAGCCCCAGCATTTT. Residues: CASSFGAGNQPQHF.

This clonotype turned up a few times. CDR3 residues: CASSLTWTGRLQETQYF. CDR3 DNA: TGTGCCAGCAGTTTGACCTGGACAGGGAGGCTACAAGAGACCCAGTACTTC. The chain is built from TRBV27 and TRBJ2-5, with TRBD1 matching 8 bases. Germline V lookup: CDR1 MNHEY, CDR2 SMNVEV (reference sequence). V shed 3 bases, J shed 2 bases, and the junction held 11 bases outside the gene matches. The CDR3 totals 17 residues.

CDR3 region: CASSLSGQVREQYF. The CDR3 nucleotides are TGTGCCAGCAGTTTATCCGGACAGGTCCGCGAGCAGTACTTC. The chain links TRBV27 to TRBJ2-7; TRBD1 agrees at 7 bases. This CDR3 has 14 amino acids. With V trimmed by 0 bases and J by 6 bases, 5 bases remained unmatched. Germline V gives CDR1 MNHEY, CDR2 SMNVEV (reference sequence).